This T cell receptor (beta chain) was recorded in a study of T cell repertoires in cytomegalovirus infection. Background on the study: Evidence of both CMV infection and a matching HLA type came from public TCR beta signatures. The study's findings and limits: Public TCR beta family frequency separated CMV-and-HLA carriers, including in an independent cohort. Across the ex vivo response, the dominant clonotypes were HLA-C-restricted CMV-specific TCR beta clonotypes.

The length of the CDR3 is 17 residues. The trim removed 4 bases at V and 7 bases at J, leaving 15 bases unmatched. The germline CDR1 and CDR2 sequences are LGHNA and YNFKEQ. The table lists this clonotype with a few counts. Its specificity is not known. Via MiXCR, TCRdb re-called the reads, giving one row per CDR3 protein. The data show 200,000 to 300,000 distinct CDR3 sequences, less than 9.5% seen once. Sequencing was performed on PBMCs. This TCR was sampled from a human donor in good health (CMV status not recorded). Some clones in this sample may be carry-over from other donors' samples. The V call is TRBV4-2, the J call TRBJ2-1; 8 nucleotides agree with TRBD2. CDR3 sequence reads: CASSPDPAGGLRNEQFF. CDR3 coding DNA: TGTGCCAGCAGCCCTGACCCCGCGGGGGGTTTGAGGAATGAGCAGTTCTTC.